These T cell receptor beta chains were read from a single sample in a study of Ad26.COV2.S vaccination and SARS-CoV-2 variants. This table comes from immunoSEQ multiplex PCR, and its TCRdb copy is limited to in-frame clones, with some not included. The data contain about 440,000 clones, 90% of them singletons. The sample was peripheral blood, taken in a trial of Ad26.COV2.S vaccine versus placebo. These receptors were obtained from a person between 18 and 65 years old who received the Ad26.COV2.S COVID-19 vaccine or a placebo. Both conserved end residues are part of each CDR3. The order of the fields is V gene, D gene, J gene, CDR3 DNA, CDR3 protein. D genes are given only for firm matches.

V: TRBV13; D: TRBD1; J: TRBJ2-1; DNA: TGTGCCAGCAGCTTAGTGGGACAGGGTTTCAATGAGCAGTTCTTC; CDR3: CASSLVGQGFNEQFF
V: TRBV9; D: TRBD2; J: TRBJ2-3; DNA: TGTGCCAGCAGCGTAGCGGGGCTAGCGGGGACTAGCACAGATACGCAGTATTTT; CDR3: CASSVAGLAGTSTDTQYF
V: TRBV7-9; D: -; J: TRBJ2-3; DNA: TGTGCCAGCAGCTCAGGGGCCGTGAGCACAGATACGCAGTATTTT; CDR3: CASSSGAVSTDTQYF
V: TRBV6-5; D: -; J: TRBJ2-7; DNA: TGTGCCAGCCAGCCCCCCGCAGGGCGGCACTACGAGCAGTACTTC; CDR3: CASQPPAGRHYEQYF
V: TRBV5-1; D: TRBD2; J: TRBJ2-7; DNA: TGCGCCAGCAGCACCTCTAGCGGACACTACGAGCAGTACTTC; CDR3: CASSTSSGHYEQYF
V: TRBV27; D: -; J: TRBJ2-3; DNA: TGTGCCAGCAGTACTCTGACTGGCGCAGATACGCAGTATTTT; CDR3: CASSTLTGADTQYF
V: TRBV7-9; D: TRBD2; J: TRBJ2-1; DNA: TGTGCCAGCAGATCTAGCGGGGGGAGCTCCTACAATGAGCAGTTCTTC; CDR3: CASRSSGGSSYNEQFF
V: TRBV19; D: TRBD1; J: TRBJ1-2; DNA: TGTGCCAGTAAGGAGGGACAGGGGGCGCGTAGGAGAAAGCGCTATGGCTACACCTTC; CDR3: CASKEGQGARRRKRYGYTF
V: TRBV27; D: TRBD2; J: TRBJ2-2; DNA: TGTGCCACCACCGTACTAGCGGGAGTCGATACCGGGGAGCTGTTTTTT; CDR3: CATTVLAGVDTGELFF
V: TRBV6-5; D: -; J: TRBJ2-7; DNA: TGTGCCAGCAGTACCGGGCCAGGGGCCTACGAGCAGTACTTC; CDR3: CASSTGPGAYEQYF